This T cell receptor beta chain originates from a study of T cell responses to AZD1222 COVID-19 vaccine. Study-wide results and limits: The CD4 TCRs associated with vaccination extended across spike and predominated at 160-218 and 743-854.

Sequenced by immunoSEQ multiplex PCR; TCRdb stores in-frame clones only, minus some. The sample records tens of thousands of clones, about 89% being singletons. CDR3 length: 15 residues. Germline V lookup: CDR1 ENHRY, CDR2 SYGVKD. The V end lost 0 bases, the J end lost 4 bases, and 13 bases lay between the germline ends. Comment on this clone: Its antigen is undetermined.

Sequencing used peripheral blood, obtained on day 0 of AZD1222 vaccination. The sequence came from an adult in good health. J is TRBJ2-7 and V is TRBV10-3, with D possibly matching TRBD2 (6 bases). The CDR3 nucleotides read TGTGCCATCAGTGAGTCGGGGGGATCCATATACGAGCAGTACTTC. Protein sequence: CAISESGGSIYEQYF.